This T cell receptor (beta chain) originates from a study of T cell changes during pregnancy in multiple sclerosis. Clones were read by immunoSEQ multiplex PCR, and TCRdb kept only the in-frame ones, dropping some. Of some 46,000 clones in the sample, approximately 92% are singletons; the top ten hold under 1.5%. Germline V CDR1 and CDR2: SGHRS, YFSETQ. The CDR3 sequence is 19 residues long. The V gene end was trimmed by 0 bases and the J gene end by 2 bases; junction bases not matched to a gene: 7. This sequence was found in a female donor with multiple sclerosis, enrolled in a pregnancy study. Sequenced material: peripheral blood. The chain joins TRBV5-1 to TRBJ2-1, with 14 bases lining up with TRBD2. CDR3 loop: CASSLAGTSGSFTYNEQFF. CDR3 coding DNA: TGCGCCAGCAGCTTGGCCGGGACTAGCGGGAGTTTCACCTACAATGAGCAGTTCTTC.